This T cell receptor (beta chain) was identified in a study of T cells after yellow fever vaccination. Germline V gene sequence: CDR1 KGHDR, CDR2 SFDVKD. The CDR3 has 13 amino acids. V was trimmed by 7 bases and J by 6 bases, leaving 11 bases between them. In TCRdb, the 5' RACE reads were re-called with MiXCR into one record per CDR3 protein. Of 200,000 to 300,000 distinct CDR3 sequences in the sample, approximately 13% are singletons; the top ten hold approximately 0.49%. The genes are TRBV24-1 and TRBJ2-2, with D maybe TRBD1 (5 bases). This TCR was sampled from a man aged 30 to 39 who received the YFV17D yellow fever vaccine. Sequencing used CD4+ T cells sorted from PBMCs, obtained 45 days after the yellow fever booster vaccination. As DNA, the CDR3 is TGTGCCACCAGAGGAGAAGGGGCCGGGGAGCTGTTTTTT. Its translation: CATRGEGAGELFF.